The source of this TCR beta chain is a study of shared clonotypes between healthy human individuals. Study findings and constraints: Researchers sampled blood only, noting tissue repertoires likely differ.

V lost 6 bases, J lost 15 bases, and 11 bases stayed unmatched. CDR1 DFQATT and CDR2 SNEGSKA come from the germline V gene (reference sequence). This CDR3 contains 11 residues. Division of CD4+ cells produced a CD45RA+ naive subset and a CD45RA-negative memory subset. TCRdb's copy holds only in-frame clones and misses some; the assay was immunoSEQ multiplex PCR. The sample lists roughly 2,500,000 clones, approximately 94% occurring once. On this clone itself: Its target is unknown.

This sequence was found in a young man in good health. Some clones in this sample may be carry-over from other donors' samples. The chain uses TRBV20-1 and TRBJ2-1; 7 positions match TRBD2. The material sequenced was naive CD4+ T cells from PBMCs. Subset denoted: CD45RA+ positively selected. The CDR3: CSATGRPGPFF. The DNA for the CDR3 is TGCAGTGCCACCGGGAGGCCCGGTCCGTTCTTC.